The subject of this entry is one T cell receptor (beta chain). The CDR3 end lies 3 residues beyond the end of the read and is filled in from the germline J gene. This sample also contains other DNA sequences that code for the same CDR3. Measured with immunoSEQ multiplex PCR; TCRdb has only the in-frame clones, and not every one. This sample's table reports 25,000 or so clones. CDR1 and CDR2 (germline): MNHEY, SVGEGT. The CDR3 consists of 13 residues. Related graft donors supplied nonmyeloablative bone marrow transplants, and mixed chimerism was transient. This record belongs to a study of Tregs in tolerant kidney transplant recipients.

This sequence joins TRBV6-2 or TRBV6-3 and TRBJ2-3, with 7 nucleotides matching TRBD2. Specimen: CD4+ T cells from blood (PBMCs), collected 6 months after the transplant. The TCR comes from a human patient who received a combined kidney and bone marrow transplant. Some of the T cells may derive from the graft donor. The CDR3 loop reads CASRSGNGGTQYF. Incomplete CDR3 DNA: TGTGCCAGTAGAAGCGGGAACGGAGGCACG.